The 25 T cell receptor beta chains listed next were all sequenced from one sample in a study of blood T cells in healthy people across ages. Through a sample-barcoded 5' primer and a J-beta primer mix, a second PCR was run for 7 to 11 cycles. One entry per CDR3 protein results from TCRdb running MiXCR on the 5' RACE reads. Here the sample spans 700,000 or so distinct CDR3 sequences, roughly 43% being singletons. The sequencing sample was made of blood. All receptors derive from an elderly man in good health.

This clonotype was counted only a few times. The J gene is TRBJ1-2, the V gene TRBV7-2; 7 bases agree with TRBD1. The CDR3 runs to 15 residues. From germline, CDR1 is SGHTA and CDR2 FQGNSA. The trim removed 4 bases at V and 2 bases at J, leaving 7 bases unmatched. Here the CDR3 reads CASSSRTGQNYGYTF. The CDR3, as DNA: TGTGCCAGCAGCTCCCGGACAGGACAGAACTATGGCTACACCTTC. The full variable domain, with the rest looked up from reference TRBV7-2 and TRBJ1-2, is GAGVSQSPSNKVTEKGKDVELRCDPISGHTALYWYRQSLGQGLEFLIYFQGNSAPDKSGLPSDRFSAERTGGSVSTLTIQRTQQEDSAVYLCASSSRTGQNYGYTFGSGTRLTVV.

The chain joins TRBV29-1 to TRBJ2-1; 9 bases are a match to TRBD1. V shed 1 base, J shed 6 bases, and the junction held 7 bases outside the gene matches. CDR1 is SQVTM, CDR2 ANQGSEA, per germline. This CDR3 is built from 15 residues. Here the CDR3 reads CSVEVWTGVVNEQFF. CDR3 DNA: TGCAGCGTTGAAGTATGGACAGGGGTGGTCAATGAGCAGTTCTTC.

The chain recombines TRBV6-2 or TRBV6-3 with TRBJ2-6, with TRBD1 as a possible D gene (6 bases). V was clipped by 6 bases and J by 3 bases, with 21 bases between them. In germline, CDR1 is MNHEY, CDR2 SVGEGT. This CDR3 is 18 amino acids long. The DNA for the CDR3 is TGTGCCAGCAGCACCTTCGGGATTCAGGGGAGTGGGGCCAACGTCCTGACTTTC. Translated: CASSTFGIQGSGANVLTF.

This chain joins TRBV6-2 or TRBV6-3 and TRBJ2-7; a possible D gene is TRBD2 (5 bases). The CDR3 is 18 amino acids. Germline loops: CDR1 MNHEY, CDR2 SVGEGT. V lost 0 bases to trimming and J lost 3 bases, with 21 bases between them. In DNA, the CDR3 is TGTGCCAGCAGTTACTCATGGAGCGGTTCAGGAAATTTCTACGAGCAGTACTTC. Translating gives CASSYSWSGSGNFYEQYF.

As concerns this clonotype: A junction boundary mismatches the germline segment, possibly from a read error. The V call is TRBV29-1, the J call TRBJ1-2, with TRBD1 identical over 7 bases. Germline V gives CDR1 SQVTM, CDR2 ANQGSEA. This CDR3 contains 15 residues. For the CDR3, the DNA is TGCAGCGTGCGACAGGGCCTCACCTTTGACTATAGCTACACCTTC. It yields the protein CSVRQGLTFDYSYTF.

This clonotype was counted only a few times. The genes are TRBV20-1 and TRBJ2-3; D gene unclear. The CDR3 runs to 11 residues. V lost 4 bases, J lost 2 bases, and 4 bases lay in between. CDR1 is DFQATT and CDR2 is SNEGSKA in the germline V gene (reference sequence). The CDR3 bases are TGCAGTGCTACGACCACAGATACGCAGTATTTT. It encodes CSATTTDTQYF.

A few counts support this clonotype. The chain combines TRBV20-1 with TRBJ1-2, with D perhaps TRBD1 (6 bases). Looked up from germline, CDR1 is DFQATT and CDR2 is SNEGSKA (reference sequence). The CDR3 runs 15 residues. With 1 base removed from V and 2 bases from J, the gap between germline ends came to 14 bases. CDR3 residues: CSARVHIQGNYGYTF. CDR3 bases: TGCAGTGCTAGAGTCCACATTCAGGGGAACTATGGCTACACCTTC.

There are a few counts of this clonotype. The J gene is TRBJ2-7, the V gene TRBV2; the D is unclear. The CDR3 has 12 residues. V lost 2 bases and J 5 bases, leaving 7 bases between the germline ends. Germline lookup yields CDR1 SNHLY and CDR2 FYNNEI. CDR3 DNA sequence: TGTGCCAGCAGTGAATTACCCCACGAGCAGTACTTC. Translation gives CASSELPHEQYF.

The chain links TRBV9 to TRBJ2-5, with D hard to call. The CDR3 runs to 14 residues. With 0 bases removed from V and 2 bases from J, the gap between germline ends came to 8 bases. The V gene's germline CDR1 is SGDLS and CDR2 YYNGEE. The CDR3 spells CASSVGVQQETQYF. The CDR3 DNA is TGTGCCAGCAGCGTAGGAGTACAGCAAGAGACCCAGTACTTC.

This chain uses TRBV20-1 with TRBJ2-2, with D possibly matching TRBD2 (7 bases). V dropped 0 bases and J dropped 4 bases, with 21 bases sitting between them. CDR1 DFQATT and CDR2 SNEGSKA come from the germline V gene (reference sequence). CDR3 length: 18 amino acids. CDR3 sequence: CSARDRLRGASSTGELFF. The CDR3 nucleotides read TGCAGTGCTAGAGATCGCCTCCGGGGGGCTAGTAGCACCGGGGAGCTGTTTTTT.

The chain uses TRBV7-2 and TRBJ2-7; 14 positions agree with TRBD2. Germline CDR1 reads SGHTA; CDR2 reads FQGNSA. There are 16 residues in the CDR3. The V and J ends lost 5 bases and 4 bases, in that order; junction bases with no gene match: 7. In DNA form, the CDR3 reads TGTGCCAGCAGCCGACTAGCGGGGGGGGCCATGTACGAGCAGTACTTC. This encodes CASSRLAGGAMYEQYF.

This chain uses TRBV7-9 with TRBJ2-2, with no clear D. V was pared by 0 bases and J by 8 bases, with 7 bases between. Germline CDR1 reads SEHNR; CDR2 reads FQNEAQ (reference sequence). The CDR3 contains 13 residues. The CDR3 region is CASSLAIRGELFF. In DNA form, the CDR3 reads TGTGCCAGCAGCTTAGCCATACGTGGGGAGCTGTTTTTT.

This clonotype has a handful of counts. This chain joins TRBV9 and TRBJ2-1, with 8 nucleotides matching TRBD1. This CDR3 spans 16 amino acids. Germline CDR1 SGDLS, CDR2 YYNGEE. The V gene end was trimmed by 7 bases and the J gene end by 0 bases; junction bases not matched to a gene: 9. The CDR3 region is CASGPFGTGSYNEQFF. The CDR3 bases are TGTGCCAGCGGGCCATTCGGGACAGGCTCCTACAATGAGCAGTTCTTC.

Comments on this clonotype: Just one base apart from a much larger clone, this may be a read error. The rearrangement joins TRBV11-2 to TRBJ2-1; D gene uncertain. The CDR3 has 11 residues. CDR1 and CDR2 from the germline V gene are SGHAT and FQNNGV. V was pared by 5 bases and J by 9 bases, with 8 bases between. The CDR3 sequence: CASSPQFEQFF. The CDR3 nucleotides read TGTGCCAGCAGCCCACAGTTTGAGCAGTTCTTC.

This clonotype has just a few counts. The V and J genes are TRBV7-9 and TRBJ2-3; no clear D gene. The length of the CDR3 is 13 residues. V was shortened by 5 bases and J by 3 bases, with 9 bases between the two germline ends. The germline gives CDR1 SEHNR, CDR2 FQNEAQ (reference sequence). CDR3 coding DNA: TGTGCCAGCAGCCCTCTCCGTACAGATACGCAGTATTTT. Its protein product is CASSPLRTDTQYF. Using reference TRBV7-9 and TRBJ2-3 for the parts outside the CDR3, the full variable domain is DTGVSQNPRHKITKRGQNVTFRCDPISEHNRLYWYRQTLGQGPEFLTYFQNEAQLEKSRLLSDRFSAERPKGSFSTLEIQRTEQGDSAMYLCASSPLRTDTQYFGPGTRLTVL.

The CDR3 nucleotides read TGCGCCAGCAGCCCGGCGGGGCCTCGGCAAGAGACCCAGTACTTC. Protein product: CASSPAGPRQETQYF. J is TRBJ2-5 and V is TRBV10-1; D is possibly TRBD2 (6 bases). This CDR3 has 15 amino acids. Trimming left V 6 bases short and J 2 bases short, with 16 bases between. Germline CDR1 WNHNN, CDR2 SYGVQD (reference sequence).

The chain combines TRBV5-1 with TRBJ2-1; 13 positions agree with TRBD2. The CDR3 is 15 amino acids. With 2 bases clipped from V and 7 bases from J, the junction kept 3 bases outside the gene matches. In germline, CDR1 is SGHRS, CDR2 YFSETQ. The DNA of the CDR3 is TGCGCCAGCAGCTTTTGGACTAGCGGGGGTAATGAGCAGTTCTTC. This translates into CASSFWTSGGNEQFF.

This clonotype was observed a few times. The V call is TRBV7-8, the J call TRBJ1-2; D not certain. The CDR3 is 13 residues long. With 2 bases removed from V and 8 bases from J, the gap between germline ends came to 12 bases. In germline, CDR1 is SGHVS, CDR2 FQNEAQ. DNA of the CDR3: TGTGCCAGCAGCTTAAGGATGCTTTCCGGCTACACCTTC. It codes for CASSLRMLSGYTF. The entire variable domain, with the rest obtained from reference TRBV7-8 and TRBJ1-2, is as follows: GAGVSQSPRYKVAKRGQDVALRCDPISGHVSLFWYQQALGQGPEFLTYFQNEAQLDKSGLPSDRFFAERPEGSVSTLKIQRTQQEDSAVYLCASSLRMLSGYTFGSGTRLTVV.

This clonotype was seen a handful of times. This rearrangement joins TRBV20-1 to TRBJ2-5, with 7 nucleotides matching TRBD1. CDR3 length: 14 amino acids. J lost 4 bases, V lost 5 bases, and 10 bases had no gene match. Germline values: CDR1 DFQATT, CDR2 SNEGSKA (reference sequence). The CDR3 protein is CSALRGFGGETQYF. The DNA of the CDR3 is TGCAGTGCTCTCAGGGGGTTTGGTGGAGAGACCCAGTACTTC.

This clonotype has at least ten counts. The CDR3: CASVQQGADEQYF. The CDR3 DNA is TGTGCCAGCGTCCAACAGGGGGCGGACGAGCAGTACTTC. The gene calls are TRBV7-6 and TRBJ2-7; TRBD1 aligns across 9 bases. J was trimmed by 5 bases and V by 8 bases; bases with no gene match: 7. Germline V gene lookup returns CDR1 SGHVS and CDR2 FNYEAQ. The length of the CDR3 is 13 residues.

This clonotype was detected only a few times. The chain is built from TRBV29-1 and TRBJ2-1; tentative D call: TRBD1 (6 bases). From germline, CDR1 is SQVTM and CDR2 ANQGSEA. This CDR3 has 15 amino acids. V was trimmed by 1 base and J by 4 bases, leaving 14 bases between them. In DNA form, the CDR3 reads TGCAGCGTTGAAGGGAGGACAGCAAGTTACAATGAGCAGTTCTTC. Protein product: CSVEGRTASYNEQFF.

This clonotype was seen more than once but under ten times. V gene TRBV29-1 combines with J gene TRBJ1-1; TRBD1 matches at 7 bases. This CDR3 has 11 residues. V dropped 5 bases and J dropped 7; count of bases not matched to a gene: 4. CDR1 is SQVTM, CDR2 ANQGSEA, per germline. CDR3 residues: CSVHRGGEAFF. The CDR3 DNA sequence: TGCAGCGTTCACAGGGGAGGTGAAGCTTTCTTT.

This clonotype was seen once. The chain carries TRBV6-5 and TRBJ1-2; the D is unclear. The germline gives CDR1 MNHEY, CDR2 SVGAGI. Trimming took 7 bases from V and 8 from J, leaving 11 bases between them. The length of the CDR3 is 11 residues. CDR3 protein: CASKTETGYTF. The CDR3 nucleotides read TGTGCCAGCAAGACGGAGACCGGCTACACCTTC.

The chain carries TRBV3-1 and TRBJ1-1; D gene ambiguous. V was trimmed by 0 bases and J by 5 bases, leaving 7 bases between them. The germline CDR1 and CDR2 sequences are LGHDT and YNNKEL (reference sequence). The CDR3 loop spans 13 amino acids. Here the CDR3 reads CASSQDWETEAFF. DNA of the CDR3: TGTGCCAGCAGCCAAGATTGGGAGACTGAAGCTTTCTTT.

This chain joins TRBV14 and TRBJ2-1, with 8 bases that match TRBD2. The V and J ends lost 4 bases and 5 bases, in that order; junction bases with no gene match: 13. Germline V gene lookup returns CDR1 SGHDN and CDR2 FVKESK. The CDR3 is 17 amino acids. The CDR3 spells CASSPLAEIRSNNEQFF. CDR3 nucleotide sequence: TGTGCCAGCAGCCCACTAGCGGAAATCCGAAGTAACAATGAGCAGTTCTTC.